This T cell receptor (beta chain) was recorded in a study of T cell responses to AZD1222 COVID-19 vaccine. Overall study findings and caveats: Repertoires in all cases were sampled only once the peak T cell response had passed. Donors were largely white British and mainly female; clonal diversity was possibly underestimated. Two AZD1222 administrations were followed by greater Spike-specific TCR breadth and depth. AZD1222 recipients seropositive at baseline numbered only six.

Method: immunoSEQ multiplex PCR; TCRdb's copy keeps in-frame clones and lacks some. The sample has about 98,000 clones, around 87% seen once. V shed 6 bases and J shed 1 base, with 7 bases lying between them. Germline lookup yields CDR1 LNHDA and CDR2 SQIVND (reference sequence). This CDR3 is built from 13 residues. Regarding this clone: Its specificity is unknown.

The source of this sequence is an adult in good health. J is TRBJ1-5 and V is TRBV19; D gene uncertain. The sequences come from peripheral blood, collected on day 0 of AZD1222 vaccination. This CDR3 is CASSTASNQPQHF. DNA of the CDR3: TGTGCCAGTAGCACGGCCAGCAATCAGCCCCAGCATTTT.